The rows below give T cell receptor beta chains drawn from one sample of a study of cytomegalovirus exposure and HLA in healthy donors. Libraries were prepared by immunoSEQ multiplex PCR; TCRdb keeps only in-frame clonotypes and omits some of them. The sample yields approximately 130,000 clones, 82% seen once. The sequenced sample consisted of PBMCs. These receptors all come from a boy younger than 18 in good health and CMV-seronegative. The CDR3 runs from the conserved cysteine through the conserved F or W. The D gene is left open where the match is weak. Clone sizes are given selectively: once, few, many, or a class where the clone is expanded.

D gene: .
clone size: .
J gene: TRBJ1-2
V gene: TRBV7-9
CDR3 protein: CASSLVNMGHGYTF
CDR3 DNA: TGTGCCAGCAGCTTAGTGAATATGGGGCACGGCTACACCTTC

D gene: .
clone size: .
J gene: TRBJ1-2
V gene: TRBV10-3
CDR3 protein: CAIMEGRGGYTF
CDR3 DNA: TGTGCCATCATGGAGGGAAGGGGCGGCTACACCTTC

D gene: TRBD2
clone size: .
J gene: TRBJ2-5
V gene: TRBV2
CDR3 protein: CASSGLAGGQETQYF
CDR3 DNA: TGTGCCAGCAGTGGACTAGCGGGAGGGCAAGAGACCCAGTACTTC

D gene: TRBD2
clone size: .
J gene: TRBJ2-7
V gene: TRBV7-2
CDR3 protein: CASSNLLAGGSRQYF
CDR3 DNA: TGTGCCAGCAGCAATCTCCTAGCGGGAGGCTCTCGGCAGTACTTC

D gene: TRBD1
clone size: .
J gene: TRBJ1-5
V gene: TRBV7-2
CDR3 protein: CASSLTGYDQPQHF
CDR3 DNA: TGTGCCAGCAGCCTGACAGGGTACGATCAGCCCCAGCATTTT

D gene: TRBD1
clone size: .
J gene: TRBJ2-5
V gene: TRBV18
CDR3 protein: CASSPPSDRGRETQYF
CDR3 DNA: TGTGCCAGCTCACCCCCCTCTGACAGGGGTCGAGAGACCCAGTACTTC

D gene: .
clone size: .
J gene: TRBJ2-1
V gene: TRBV2
CDR3 protein: CASSVYVGEVF
CDR3 DNA: TGTGCCAGCAGTGTATATGTAGGGGAGGTCTTC

D gene: TRBD1
clone size: .
J gene: TRBJ2-3
V gene: TRBV5-1
CDR3 protein: CASSEWTGASTDTQYF
CDR3 DNA: TGCGCCAGCAGCGAATGGACAGGGGCAAGCACAGATACGCAGTATTTT

D gene: .
clone size: .
J gene: TRBJ2-7
V gene: TRBV5-1
CDR3 protein: CASSLDQGFDEQYF
CDR3 DNA: TGCGCCAGCAGCTTGGATCAGGGTTTCGACGAGCAGTACTTC

D gene: TRBD2
clone size: .
J gene: TRBJ2-5
V gene: TRBV9
CDR3 protein: CASSVDPLASGIQETQYF
CDR3 DNA: TGTGCCAGCAGCGTAGATCCCTTGGCTAGCGGGATACAAGAGACCCAGTACTTC

D gene: TRBD1
clone size: .
J gene: TRBJ2-5
V gene: TRBV5-1
CDR3 protein: CASSLGGQGARETQYF
CDR3 DNA: TGCGCCAGCAGCTTGGGGGGACAGGGGGCGCGGGAGACCCAGTACTTC

D gene: .
clone size: .
J gene: TRBJ2-3
V gene: TRBV10-3
CDR3 protein: CAISVTSTDTQYF
CDR3 DNA: TGTGCCATCAGTGTAACTAGCACAGATACGCAGTATTTT

D gene: TRBD2
clone size: .
J gene: TRBJ2-1
V gene: TRBV2
CDR3 protein: CASQGLAEDNEQFF
CDR3 DNA: TGTGCCAGCCAAGGACTAGCGGAGGACAATGAGCAGTTCTTC

D gene: .
clone size: .
J gene: TRBJ2-2
V gene: TRBV5-6
CDR3 protein: CASSFGRAGELFF
CDR3 DNA: TGTGCCAGCAGCTTTGGCAGGGCCGGGGAGCTGTTTTTT

D gene: .
clone size: .
J gene: TRBJ2-3
V gene: TRBV7-9
CDR3 protein: CASRSTGTQYF
CDR3 DNA: TGTGCCAGCAGGAGCACGGGAACGCAGTATTTT

D gene: .
clone size: .
J gene: TRBJ2-3
V gene: TRBV14
CDR3 protein: CASRRSGGANPDTQYF
CDR3 DNA: TGTGCCAGCCGAAGGTCGGGGGGCGCGAATCCAGATACGCAGTATTTT

D gene: .
clone size: .
J gene: TRBJ1-1
V gene: TRBV29-1
CDR3 protein: CSVVVQGNTEAFF
CDR3 DNA: TGCAGCGTTGTAGTTCAGGGGAACACTGAAGCTTTCTTT

D gene: TRBD1
clone size: .
J gene: TRBJ2-7
V gene: TRBV30
CDR3 protein: CAWSPGQGFHEQYF
CDR3 DNA: TGTGCCTGGAGTCCGGGACAGGGGTTCCACGAGCAGTACTTC

D gene: TRBD1
clone size: .
J gene: TRBJ2-6
V gene: TRBV14
CDR3 protein: CASSLYPGTGAGANVLTF
CDR3 DNA: TGTGCCAGCAGCCTCTACCCCGGGACAGGGGCCGGGGCCAACGTCCTGACTTTC

D gene: TRBD2
clone size: .
J gene: TRBJ2-1
V gene: TRBV4-3
CDR3 protein: CASSQTAGGGGQFF
CDR3 DNA: TGCGCCAGCAGCCAAACGGCGGGAGGGGGGGGGCAGTTCTTC

D gene: TRBD1
clone size: .
J gene: TRBJ2-7
V gene: TRBV5-6
CDR3 protein: CASSFRSPGQPSYEQYF
CDR3 DNA: TGTGCCAGCAGCTTTCGAAGTCCGGGACAGCCCTCCTACGAGCAGTACTTC

D gene: .
clone size: .
J gene: TRBJ2-1
V gene: TRBV2
CDR3 protein: CASRTAYNEQFF
CDR3 DNA: TGTGCCAGCAGGACAGCCTACAATGAGCAGTTCTTC

D gene: TRBD1
clone size: .
J gene: TRBJ1-1
V gene: TRBV30
CDR3 protein: CAWSPGGRGAFF
CDR3 DNA: TGTGCCTGGAGTCCAGGGGGTCGCGGAGCTTTCTTT

D gene: .
clone size: few
J gene: TRBJ2-3
V gene: TRBV5-6
CDR3 protein: CASSLAGGDTQYF
CDR3 DNA: TGTGCCAGCAGCTTGGCCGGGGGAGATACGCAGTATTTT

D gene: .
clone size: .
J gene: TRBJ1-1
V gene: TRBV5-5
CDR3 protein: CASSGTRDTEAFF
CDR3 DNA: TGTGCCAGCAGCGGTACGAGGGACACTGAAGCTTTCTTT

D gene: TRBD1
clone size: .
J gene: TRBJ1-2
V gene: TRBV19
CDR3 protein: CASSTPGDSLNYGYTF
CDR3 DNA: TGTGCCAGTAGTACCCCCGGGGACAGCCTTAACTATGGCTACACCTTC

D gene: .
clone size: few
J gene: TRBJ2-3
V gene: TRBV6-6
CDR3 protein: CASSPLADTQYF
CDR3 DNA: TGTGCCAGCAGCCCTCTCGCAGATACGCAGTATTTT

D gene: .
clone size: .
J gene: TRBJ2-7
V gene: TRBV6-6
CDR3 protein: CASSYLPGQGYEQYF
CDR3 DNA: TGTGCCAGCAGTTACTTACCTGGGCAAGGCTACGAGCAGTACTTC

D gene: .
clone size: few
J gene: TRBJ2-2
V gene: TRBV19
CDR3 protein: CASSPAGRAGELFF
CDR3 DNA: TGTGCCAGTAGCCCGGCGGGGCGTGCCGGGGAGCTGTTTTTT

D gene: TRBD1
clone size: .
J gene: TRBJ1-4
V gene: TRBV6-5
CDR3 protein: CASSPHRGGEKLFF
CDR3 DNA: TGTGCCAGCAGTCCCCACAGGGGTGGAGAAAAACTGTTTTTT